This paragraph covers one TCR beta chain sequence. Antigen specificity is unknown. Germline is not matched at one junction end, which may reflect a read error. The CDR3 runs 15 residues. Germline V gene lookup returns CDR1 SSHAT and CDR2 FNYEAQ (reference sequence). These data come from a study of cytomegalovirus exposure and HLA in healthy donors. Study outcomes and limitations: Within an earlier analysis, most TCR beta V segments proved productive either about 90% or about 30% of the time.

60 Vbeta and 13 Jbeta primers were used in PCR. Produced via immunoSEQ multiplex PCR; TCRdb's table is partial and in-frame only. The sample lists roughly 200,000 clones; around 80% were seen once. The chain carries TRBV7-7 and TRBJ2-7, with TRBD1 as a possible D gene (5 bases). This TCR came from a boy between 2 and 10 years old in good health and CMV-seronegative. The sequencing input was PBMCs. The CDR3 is CASSLAQGPSYEQYF. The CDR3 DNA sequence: TGTGCTAGCAGCTTAGCCCAGGGCCCCTCCTACGAGCAGTACTTC.